One and the same sample provided the 13 T cell receptor beta chains below, sequenced in a study of cytomegalovirus exposure and HLA in healthy donors. The PCR made use of 60 Vbeta and 13 Jbeta primers. Assay used: immunoSEQ multiplex PCR; TCRdb lists only in-frame clones, some missing. The repertoire holds 200,000 to 250,000 clones, with 82% as singletons. The sequenced sample consisted of PBMCs. The receptors derive from a woman in her thirties or forties in good health and CMV-seronegative.

This sequence joins TRBV18 and TRBJ1-1, with D hard to call. The V end was cut by 3 bases, the J end by 6 bases, with 8 bases between. From germline, CDR1 is KGHSH and CDR2 LQKENI. CDR3 length equals 12 residues. CDR3 DNA: TGTGCCAGCTCACCGGGGAGCCCTGAAGCTTTCTTT. Protein product: CASSPGSPEAFF. Drawing the rest from reference TRBV18 and TRBJ1-1, the complete variable domain is NAGVMQNPRHLVRRRGQEARLRCSPMKGHSHVYWYRQLPEEGLKFMVYLQKENIIDESGMPKERFSAEFPKEGPSILRIQQVVRGDSAAYFCASSPGSPEAFFGQGTRLTVV.

As concerns this clone: The junction does not match germline at one end; this may be a read error. The genes are TRBV15 and TRBJ2-7, with 9 bases identical to TRBD1. Germline V lookup: CDR1 LNHNV, CDR2 YYDKDF (reference sequence). This CDR3 contains 16 residues. The CDR3 protein is CVTSRDRDRVSYEQYF. CDR3 DNA: TGTGTCACCAGCAGAGATCGGGACAGGGTTTCCTACGAGCAGTACTTC.

The genes are TRBV2 and TRBJ2-2; D gene ambiguous. The V gene's germline CDR1 is SNHLY and CDR2 FYNNEI. The CDR3 consists of 11 residues. V was trimmed by 2 bases and J by 11 bases, leaving 6 bases between them. The CDR3 loop is CASSEWAELFF. CDR3 nucleotide sequence: TGTGCCAGCAGTGAATGGGCCGAGCTGTTTTTT.

This sequence joins TRBV11-3 and TRBJ2-7, with 10 bases matching TRBD1. The germline gives CDR1 SGHNT, CDR2 YENEEA. J lost 2 bases, V lost 6 bases, and 16 bases had no gene match. The CDR3 spans 18 residues. The CDR3 DNA is TGTGCCAGCAGTTCCGGTCCCGGGACAGGGGACAGGGCCTACGAGCAGTACTTC. Translating it yields CASSSGPGTGDRAYEQYF.

The gene calls are TRBV6-1 and TRBJ1-4; 8 bases agree with TRBD1. The junction had 13 bases not matched to a gene; V was cut back by 8 bases and J by 8 bases. This CDR3 region has 15 residues. Germline assignment: CDR1 MNHNS and CDR2 SASEGT. The CDR3 spells CASGGHQGAGEKLFF. In DNA form, the CDR3 reads TGTGCCAGCGGTGGACATCAGGGGGCAGGGGAAAAACTGTTTTTT.

The rearrangement links TRBV11-1 to TRBJ1-1, with TRBD1 matching 9 bases. The V gene's germline CDR1 is SGHAT and CDR2 FQDESV (reference sequence). The CDR3 has 14 amino acids. The J segment lost 4 bases and the V segment lost 7 bases, leaving 7 bases of the junction unmatched. Here the CDR3 reads CASTRGQGGTEAFF. The DNA of the CDR3 is TGTGCCAGCACCAGGGGACAGGGTGGCACTGAAGCTTTCTTT.

The chain carries TRBV6-6 and TRBJ2-2; possibly TRBD2 for D (5 bases). Germline values: CDR1 MNHNY, CDR2 SVGAGI (reference sequence). V was trimmed by 1 base and J by 7 bases, leaving 10 bases between them. This CDR3 comprises 14 residues. This chain's CDR3 is CASSYLGSGGELFF. The DNA of the CDR3 is TGTGCCAGCAGTTACTTGGGGAGCGGCGGGGAGCTGTTTTTT.

This clone showed up just a few times. The chain employs TRBV4-3 and TRBJ1-2, with 11 bases lining up with TRBD1. After removal of 2 bases from V and 4 bases from J, the junction contained 3 bases not matched to a gene. The germline V gene encodes CDR1 LGHNA and CDR2 YSLEER. The CDR3 covers 15 residues. The CDR3 loop is CASSQRTGGVYGYTF. CDR3 bases: TGCGCCAGCAGCCAACGGACAGGGGGCGTCTATGGCTACACCTTC.

The chain carries TRBV18 and TRBJ2-7, with D maybe TRBD2 (6 bases). The CDR3 loop spans 16 amino acids. In germline, CDR1 is KGHSH, CDR2 LQKENI. With 1 base removed from V and 1 base from J, the gap between germline ends came to 14 bases. CDR3 region: CASSPLEGRVSYEQYF. DNA for the CDR3: TGTGCCAGCTCACCACTGGAGGGCAGGGTTTCCTACGAGCAGTACTTC.

The CDR3: CASRGQINQPQHF. The CDR3 DNA sequence: TGTGCCTCGAGGGGACAGATCAATCAGCCCCAGCATTTT. The V and J genes are TRBV6-6 and TRBJ1-5; 7 nucleotides match TRBD1. The CDR3 loop spans 13 amino acids. With V trimmed by 11 bases and J by 3 bases, 7 bases remained unmatched. Germline V gene sequence: CDR1 MNHNY, CDR2 SVGAGI (reference sequence).

This sequence joins TRBV4-3 and TRBJ1-2; D is uncertain. Deletions cut 1 base from V and 8 bases from J, with 11 bases between. The germline gives CDR1 LGHNA, CDR2 YSLEER. This CDR3 is 13 amino acids long. The CDR3 loop is CASSQGLIGGYTF. DNA of the CDR3: TGCGCCAGCAGCCAAGGACTAATAGGGGGCTACACCTTC.

This clone appeared once. The J gene is TRBJ2-5, the V gene TRBV7-9; 10 nucleotides match TRBD1. Looked up from germline, CDR1 is SEHNR and CDR2 is FQNEAQ (reference sequence). There are 15 residues in the CDR3. The V and J ends lost 5 bases and 0 bases, in that order; junction bases with no gene match: 3. The CDR3 reads CASSPGQGYQETQYF. CDR3 in DNA: TGTGCCAGCAGCCCGGGACAGGGGTACCAAGAGACCCAGTACTTC.

On this clone: The final CDR3 position lacks the conserved phenylalanine or tryptophan, pointing to a likely read error. The V and J genes are TRBV5-1 and TRBJ1-6, with 7 positions matching TRBD1. CDR3 length: 15 residues. Trimming removed 4 bases from V and 7 bases from J; junction bases left unmatched: 8. The germline V gene has CDR1 SGHRS and CDR2 YFSETQ. Here the CDR3 reads CASSGQGDRNSPLHL. CDR3 DNA: TGCGCCAGCAGCGGGCAGGGGGATAGGAATTCACCCCTCCACCTT.